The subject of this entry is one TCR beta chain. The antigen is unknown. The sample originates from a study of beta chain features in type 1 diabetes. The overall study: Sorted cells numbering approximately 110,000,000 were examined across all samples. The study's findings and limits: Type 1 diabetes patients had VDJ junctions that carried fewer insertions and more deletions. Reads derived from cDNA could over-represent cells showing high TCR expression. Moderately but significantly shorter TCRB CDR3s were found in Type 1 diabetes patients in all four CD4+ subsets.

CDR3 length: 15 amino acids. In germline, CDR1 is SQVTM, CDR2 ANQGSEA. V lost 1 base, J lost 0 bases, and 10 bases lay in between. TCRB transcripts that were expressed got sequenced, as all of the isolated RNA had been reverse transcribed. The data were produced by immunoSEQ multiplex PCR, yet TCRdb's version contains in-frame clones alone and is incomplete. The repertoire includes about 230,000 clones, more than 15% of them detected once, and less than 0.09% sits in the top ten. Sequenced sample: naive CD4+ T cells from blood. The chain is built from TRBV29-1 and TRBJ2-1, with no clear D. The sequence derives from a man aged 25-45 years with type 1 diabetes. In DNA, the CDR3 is TGCAGCGTTGAAGGGGAAAGTTCCTCCTACAATGAGCAGTTCTTC. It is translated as CSVEGESSSYNEQFF.